This T cell receptor (beta chain) was captured by sequencing in a study of CD8+ T cells in alopecia areata. Findings and limits, study-wide: With tofacitinib ongoing, many expanded lesional clones persisted in both scalp and blood. There were also resident alphabeta T cells of normal skin sequenced in scalp samples.

Treatment here: oral pan-JAK inhibitor, 5-10 mg twice daily. Isolated RNA was reverse transcribed into cDNA used as the sequencing template. Sequenced by immunoSEQ multiplex PCR; TCRdb stores in-frame clones only, minus some. The table shows more than 90,000 clones, with about 60% occurring only once. The CDR3 is 16 amino acids. Germline V gives CDR1 SGDLS, CDR2 YYNGEE. V lost 0 bases to trimming and J lost 6 bases, with 15 bases between them. In the case of this clone: What it recognizes is unknown.

The chain has TRBV9 and TRBJ2-2, with a weak D call TRBD1 (5 bases). This clonotype was obtained from a human donor with alopecia areata. This specimen consisted of CD8+ T cells sorted from blood, obtained at week 24, from a patient treated with tofacitinib. CDR3 amino acids: CASSVEEGDFPGELFF. CDR3 bases: TGTGCCAGCAGCGTAGAAGAAGGGGATTTTCCCGGGGAGCTGTTTTTT.